This passage covers 13 T cell receptor beta chains from one sample sequenced in a study of blood T cell repertoires in COVID-19. Libraries were prepared by immunoSEQ multiplex PCR; TCRdb keeps only in-frame clonotypes and omits some of them. Here the sample spans 250,000 to 300,000 clones, approximately 82% being singletons. Sequenced material: PBMCs or T cells enriched from blood (not recorded which). These receptor sequences come from a man between 40 and 49 years old who had been exposed to COVID-19.

CDR3 nucleotide sequence: TGTGCCAGCAGCCAAGTGAGACTTCAGTCCTACGAGCAGTACTTC. It encodes CASSQVRLQSYEQYF. This rearrangement joins TRBV3-1 (or the pseudogene TRBV3-2) to TRBJ2-7; D is unresolved. The CDR3 is 15 amino acids. V lost 1 base and J lost 1, with 11 bases in between. Germline V lookup: CDR1 LGHDT, CDR2 YNNKEL (reference sequence).

The chain recombines TRBV18 with TRBJ2-6, with D maybe TRBD1 (5 bases). Germline V gene lookup returns CDR1 KGHSH and CDR2 LQKENI. CDR3 length: 18 amino acids. Between the trimmed V and J ends, which lost 0 bases and 0 bases, there was a span of 12 bases. The CDR3 spells CASSPPGQILSGANVLTF. The CDR3 region has the DNA TGTGCCAGCTCACCACCGGGGCAGATCCTCTCTGGGGCCAACGTCCTGACTTTC.

The chain recombines TRBV7-2 with TRBJ2-1, with 8 positions matching TRBD2. The ends lost 5 bases at V and 9 bases at J; junction bases unmatched: 12. CDR3 length: 15 residues. Germline CDR1 reads SGHTA; CDR2 reads FQGNSA. The CDR3 bases are TGTGCCAGCAGCGTACAAGCGGGAGAGGGGGTTGAGCAGTTCTTC. Translating gives CASSVQAGEGVEQFF.

The chain joins TRBV2 to TRBJ1-5, with D possibly being TRBD1 (5 bases). V was pared by 7 bases and J by 7 bases, with 20 bases between. The CDR3 spans 15 residues. Germline CDR1 is SNHLY and CDR2 is FYNNEI. In DNA form, the CDR3 reads TGTGCCAGCAAAGGGACTCGGCAGGTTGGACAGCCCCAGCATTTT. Translated, it gives CASKGTRQVGQPQHF.

The genes are TRBV2 and TRBJ1-2, with 9 bases matching TRBD1. The trim removed 2 bases at V and 12 bases at J, leaving 10 bases unmatched. In germline, CDR1 is SNHLY, CDR2 FYNNEI. The CDR3 length is 14 residues. The CDR3 sequence: CASSEIGETGGNTF. In DNA, the CDR3 is TGTGCCAGCAGTGAAATCGGAGAGACAGGGGGTAACACCTTC.

The CDR3 DNA reads TGTGCCAGCAGCTTAACCGGGGTTGACACTGAAGCTTTCTTT. As protein: CASSLTGVDTEAFF. This chain uses TRBV7-3 with TRBJ1-1; D is undetermined. Trimming stripped 0 bases from V and 3 bases from J, with 8 bases between. Germline values: CDR1 SGHTA, CDR2 FQGTGA. CDR3 length: 14 residues.

V usage is TRBV5-4 and J usage is TRBJ1-2, with TRBD1 identical over 7 bases. The V gene end was trimmed by 4 bases and the J gene end by 1 base; junction bases not matched to a gene: 7. Germline V gene data show CDR1 as SGHNT and CDR2 as YYREEE (reference sequence). The CDR3 is 15 residues long. In DNA, the CDR3 is TGTGCCAGCAGCCCGGGACAGACGAATAACTATGGCTACACCTTC. This encodes CASSPGQTNNYGYTF.

The chain combines TRBV29-1 with TRBJ2-1; D is unclear. The CDR3 loop spans 11 amino acids. The V end lost 3 bases, the J end lost 12 bases, and 12 bases lay between the germline ends. Germline V gene data show CDR1 as SQVTM and CDR2 as ANQGSEA. The DNA for the CDR3 is TGCAGCGTTGACCCCGTGCGTGGGCAGTTCTTC. It translates to CSVDPVRGQFF.

There are a few counts of this clone. The chain uses TRBV10-3 and TRBJ2-5; TRBD2 matches at 10 bases. The junction had 4 bases not matched to a gene; V was cut back by 4 bases and J by 5 bases. From germline, CDR1 is ENHRY and CDR2 SYGVKD. The CDR3 has 14 amino acids. The DNA for the CDR3 is TGTGCCATCAGTGGGTCGACTAGCGGGGAGACCCAGTACTTC. Protein sequence: CAISGSTSGETQYF.

This sequence joins TRBV16 and TRBJ2-6; weak D call: TRBD2 (5 bases). The V end lost 2 bases, the J end lost 0 bases, and 5 bases lay between the germline ends. Germline CDR1 is KGHSY and CDR2 is FQNENV. This CDR3 comprises 15 residues. CDR3 DNA sequence: TGTGCCAGCAGCCAAGGGAGCTCTGGGGCCAACGTCCTGACTTTC. Translation gives CASSQGSSGANVLTF.

The chain uses TRBV5-1 and TRBJ2-3; 12 bases are shared with TRBD2. Unmatched junction bases numbered 10, after V lost 7 bases and J lost 1 base. This CDR3 has 17 amino acids. CDR1 SGHRS and CDR2 YFSETQ come from the germline V gene. DNA for the CDR3: TGCGCCAGCTCCTCCCTAGCGGGAGGGCCTGGCACAGATACGCAGTATTTT. Translation gives CASSSLAGGPGTDTQYF.

V and J are TRBV5-5 and TRBJ1-2; 7 nucleotides agree with TRBD1. The CDR3 runs 13 residues. Germline V gene data show CDR1 as SGHKS and CDR2 as YYEKEE (reference sequence). Trimming took 2 bases from V and 6 from J; bases not matched to a gene: 4. CDR3 nucleotides: TGTGCCAGCAGCTTCTTAGGGGGCGATGGCTACACCTTC. Protein: CASSFLGGDGYTF. The full variable domain, with the rest looked up from reference TRBV5-5 and TRBJ1-2, is DAGVTQSPTHLIKTRGQQVTLRCSPISGHKSVSWYQQVLGQGPQFIFQYYEKEERGRGNFPDRFSARQFPNYSSELNVNALLLGDSALYLCASSFLGGDGYTFGSGTRLTVV.

This clone has only one observation. The chain links TRBV4-2 to TRBJ2-5; TRBD2 matches at 8 bases. This CDR3 spans 15 amino acids. Per germline, CDR1 LGHNA and CDR2 YNFKEQ. Germline trimming cut 2 bases from V and 10 bases from J; bases unmatched to any gene: 12. Written as DNA, the CDR3 is TGTGCCAGCAGCCAACTAGGAGGGACTAGTGAATACCAGTACTTC. Its protein product is CASSQLGGTSEYQYF.